This is a list of T cell receptor beta chains from one sample in a study of blood T cell repertoires in COVID-19. Profiled with immunoSEQ multiplex PCR; TCRdb holds only in-frame clones, not every one. Of about 300,000 clones listed, roughly 88% are singletons. Material: peripheral blood. The receptors were sampled from a woman in her 30s who had recovered from COVID-19. Each CDR3 is given with its conserved first and last residue. The D gene is left open where the match is weak. Size is omitted from some rows. Given values are once, few, many or a class for expanded clones.

V gene: TRBV7-2; D gene: NA; clone size: NA; CDR3 length: 16; J gene: TRBJ2-1; CDR3 DNA: TGTGCCAGCGCATTCCTTTTCTCGCAGCGGGCGGATGAGCAGTTCTTC; CDR3 protein: CASAFLFSQRADEQFF
V gene: TRBV30; D gene: TRBD1; clone size: NA; CDR3 length: 17; J gene: TRBJ1-5; CDR3 DNA: TGTGCCTGGAGTGACGGCAGGGGGCGGCTTGGCAATCAGCCCCAGCATTTT; CDR3 protein: CAWSDGRGRLGNQPQHF
V gene: TRBV27; D gene: TRBD1; clone size: NA; CDR3 length: 14; J gene: TRBJ1-4; CDR3 DNA: TGTGCCAGCAGTTTAAAGGGGGCTGATGAAAAACTGTTTTTT; CDR3 protein: CASSLKGADEKLFF
V gene: TRBV3-1/TRBV3-2; D gene: TRBD2; clone size: once; CDR3 length: 19; J gene: TRBJ2-1; CDR3 DNA: TGTGCCAGCAGCCAACCTGGGACTAGACTAGCGGCGGGCTACAATGAGCAGTTCTTC; CDR3 protein: CASSQPGTRLAAGYNEQFF
V gene: TRBV28; D gene: NA; clone size: once; CDR3 length: 12; J gene: TRBJ2-7; CDR3 DNA: TGTGCCAGCAGTCTACCGGGCTACGAGCAGTACTTC; CDR3 protein: CASSLPGYEQYF
V gene: TRBV12-3/TRBV12-4; D gene: NA; clone size: NA; CDR3 length: 11; J gene: TRBJ1-3; CDR3 DNA: TGTGCCAGCAGTACAGGAAACACCATATATTTT; CDR3 protein: CASSTGNTIYF
V gene: TRBV3-1/TRBV3-2; D gene: NA; clone size: once; CDR3 length: 15; J gene: TRBJ2-1; CDR3 DNA: TGTGCCAGCAGCCCATCGGAGGGGGGGTACAATGAGCAGTTCTTC; CDR3 protein: CASSPSEGGYNEQFF
V gene: TRBV27; D gene: TRBD1; clone size: NA; CDR3 length: 15; J gene: TRBJ1-2; CDR3 DNA: TGTGCCAGCAGTTTGACATCGGACAGGGCACATGGCTACACCTTC; CDR3 protein: CASSLTSDRAHGYTF
V gene: TRBV7-9; D gene: NA; clone size: NA; CDR3 length: 15; J gene: TRBJ2-5; CDR3 DNA: TGTGCCAGCAGCTCCTTAGGGGCGATACAAGAGACCCAGTACTTC; CDR3 protein: CASSSLGAIQETQYF
V gene: TRBV12-3/TRBV12-4; D gene: NA; clone size: NA; CDR3 length: 13; J gene: TRBJ1-1; CDR3 DNA: TGTGCCAGCAGTTTAGCATCGTACACTGAAGCTTTCTTT; CDR3 protein: CASSLASYTEAFF
V gene: TRBV6-5; D gene: TRBD1; clone size: NA; CDR3 length: 14; J gene: TRBJ2-3; CDR3 DNA: TGTGCCAGCACTCCGGGACAGGGCACAGATACGCAGTATTTT; CDR3 protein: CASTPGQGTDTQYF
V gene: TRBV3-1/TRBV3-2; D gene: NA; clone size: NA; CDR3 length: 15; J gene: TRBJ2-1; CDR3 DNA: TGTGCCAGCAGCCTTAGAGGGATGGTGCAAAATGAGCAGTTCTTC; CDR3 protein: CASSLRGMVQNEQFF
V gene: TRBV2; D gene: NA; clone size: few; CDR3 length: 15; J gene: TRBJ1-2; CDR3 DNA: TGTGCCAGCAGGGTACAGGGAGTTGGTAACTATGGCTACACCTTC; CDR3 protein: CASRVQGVGNYGYTF
V gene: TRBV29-1; D gene: NA; clone size: NA; CDR3 length: 12; J gene: TRBJ1-2; CDR3 DNA: TGCAGCGTGGCCGGACTAACGGAGGGCTACACCTTC; CDR3 protein: CSVAGLTEGYTF
V gene: TRBV24-1; D gene: NA; clone size: NA; CDR3 length: 17; J gene: TRBJ2-6; CDR3 DNA: TGTGCCACCAGTGATTCGGTCTTCCCGGGGGGGGCCAACGTCCTGACTTTC; CDR3 protein: CATSDSVFPGGANVLTF
V gene: TRBV5-1; D gene: NA; clone size: NA; CDR3 length: 14; J gene: TRBJ2-3; CDR3 DNA: TGCGCCAGCAGCTCGCAGGGTGTCACAGATACGCAGTATTTT; CDR3 protein: CASSSQGVTDTQYF
V gene: TRBV7-9; D gene: NA; clone size: NA; CDR3 length: 14; J gene: TRBJ2-1; CDR3 DNA: TGTGCCAGCAGCTTAGTCAGTGGTCACAATGAGCAGTTCTTC; CDR3 protein: CASSLVSGHNEQFF
V gene: TRBV7-9; D gene: NA; clone size: NA; CDR3 length: 14; J gene: TRBJ2-5; CDR3 DNA: TGTGCCAGCAGCTCCCAGGGCCCCCGGGAGACCCAGTACTTC; CDR3 protein: CASSSQGPRETQYF
V gene: TRBV6-2/TRBV6-3; D gene: NA; clone size: NA; CDR3 length: 15; J gene: TRBJ2-3; CDR3 DNA: TGTGCCAGCAGTTACGACGACACATCGACAGATACGCAGTATTTT; CDR3 protein: CASSYDDTSTDTQYF
V gene: TRBV10-3; D gene: NA; clone size: NA; CDR3 length: 16; J gene: TRBJ2-1; CDR3 DNA: TGTGCCATCAGTGACCAACGGGGGGCAACCTACAATGAGCAGTTCTTC; CDR3 protein: CAISDQRGATYNEQFF
V gene: TRBV20-1; D gene: NA; clone size: NA; CDR3 length: 11; J gene: TRBJ1-5; CDR3 DNA: TGCAGTGCTCTAAGACACGATCACCAGCATTTT; CDR3 protein: CSALRHDHQHF
V gene: TRBV7-3; D gene: TRBD2; clone size: NA; CDR3 length: 16; J gene: TRBJ2-3; CDR3 DNA: TGTGCCAGCAGTCCTAGACTAGCGGGGGGGCTTGATACGCAGTATTTT; CDR3 protein: CASSPRLAGGLDTQYF
V gene: TRBV9; D gene: TRBD1; clone size: NA; CDR3 length: 15; J gene: TRBJ1-5; CDR3 DNA: TGTGCCAGCAGCCGTACAGGGGGGAGCAATCAGCCCCAGCATTTT; CDR3 protein: CASSRTGGSNQPQHF
V gene: TRBV5-1; D gene: TRBD1; clone size: NA; CDR3 length: 14; J gene: TRBJ2-7; CDR3 DNA: TGCGCCAGCAGCCCTGGGACAGCCCGGGCAGAGCAGTACTTC; CDR3 protein: CASSPGTARAEQYF
V gene: TRBV5-1; D gene: TRBD1; clone size: NA; CDR3 length: 21; J gene: TRBJ1-4; CDR3 DNA: TGCGCCAGCAGCTTGCTCGCGGTCGGACAGGGGGCGATTGGAGCTAATGAAAAACTGTTTTTT; CDR3 protein: CASSLLAVGQGAIGANEKLFF
V gene: TRBV28; D gene: NA; clone size: NA; CDR3 length: 17; J gene: TRBJ2-7; CDR3 DNA: TGTGCCAGCAGTTTTCAGGTCCGACACGGCGGGTCCTACGAGCAGTACTTC; CDR3 protein: CASSFQVRHGGSYEQYF
V gene: TRBV6-5; D gene: TRBD1; clone size: NA; CDR3 length: 14; J gene: TRBJ1-4; CDR3 DNA: TGTGCCAGCAGCCCCGGACAGGGGAATGAAAAACTGTTTTTT; CDR3 protein: CASSPGQGNEKLFF
V gene: TRBV30; D gene: NA; clone size: NA; CDR3 length: 13; J gene: TRBJ1-4; CDR3 DNA: TGTGCCTGCTACATGGGGCTCGGTGAAAAACTGTTTTTT; CDR3 protein: CACYMGLGEKLFF
V gene: TRBV5-8; D gene: NA; clone size: NA; CDR3 length: 17; J gene: TRBJ1-5; CDR3 DNA: TGTGCCAGCAGCTCCCTCCGCGACCGGGACACTCATCAGCCCCAGCATTTT; CDR3 protein: CASSSLRDRDTHQPQHF
V gene: TRBV5-6; D gene: TRBD1; clone size: NA; CDR3 length: 16; J gene: TRBJ1-6; CDR3 DNA: TGTGCCAGCAGCGGAGTCGGACAGGGAACCAATTCACCCCTCCACTTT; CDR3 protein: CASSGVGQGTNSPLHF
V gene: TRBV28; D gene: TRBD1; clone size: once; CDR3 length: 15; J gene: TRBJ1-2; CDR3 DNA: TGTGCCAGCAGTTTTGGGACAGGGGATGTTTCTGGCTACACCTTC; CDR3 protein: CASSFGTGDVSGYTF
V gene: TRBV19; D gene: NA; clone size: few; CDR3 length: 15; J gene: TRBJ1-5; CDR3 DNA: TGTGCCAGTAGTATGGGCGGGGACCTTAATCAGCCCCAGCATTTT; CDR3 protein: CASSMGGDLNQPQHF
V gene: TRBV10-3; D gene: TRBD2; clone size: NA; CDR3 length: 12; J gene: TRBJ2-7; CDR3 DNA: TGTGCCATCAGTTGGGAGGGGAACGAGCAGTACTTC; CDR3 protein: CAISWEGNEQYF
V gene: TRBV23-1; D gene: TRBD1; clone size: NA; CDR3 length: 18; J gene: TRBJ1-6; CDR3 DNA: TGCGCCAGCAGCTTCCAGAGGGACAGGGGGCGTTTTTGGTCACCCCTCCACTTT; CDR3 protein: CASSFQRDRGRFWSPLHF
V gene: TRBV5-1; D gene: NA; clone size: NA; CDR3 length: 15; J gene: TRBJ1-1; CDR3 DNA: TGCGCCAGCAGCTTGGGGCCCGAGCGGGTCACTGAAGCTTTCTTT; CDR3 protein: CASSLGPERVTEAFF
V gene: TRBV19; D gene: NA; clone size: NA; CDR3 length: 14; J gene: TRBJ1-4; CDR3 DNA: TGTGCCAGTAGTATTGGTCAGGTTAATGAAAAGCTGTTTTTT; CDR3 protein: CASSIGQVNEKLFF
V gene: TRBV18; D gene: TRBD1; clone size: NA; CDR3 length: 17; J gene: TRBJ1-1; CDR3 DNA: TGTGCCAGCTCACCAAGTAGACAGGGCGGCCGGGTCACTGAAGCTTTCTTT; CDR3 protein: CASSPSRQGGRVTEAFF
V gene: TRBV6-5; D gene: NA; clone size: NA; CDR3 length: 15; J gene: TRBJ2-1; CDR3 DNA: TGTGCCAGCAATACGGCCGGAGGGACCTACAATGAGCAGTTCTTC; CDR3 protein: CASNTAGGTYNEQFF
V gene: TRBV7-9; D gene: TRBD2; clone size: NA; CDR3 length: 19; J gene: TRBJ2-1; CDR3 DNA: TGTGCCAGCAGCTCCCGAGGGATTGCAGCGGGGGGGCTTTTCAATGAGCAGTTCTTC; CDR3 protein: CASSSRGIAAGGLFNEQFF
V gene: TRBV4-1; D gene: TRBD1; clone size: NA; CDR3 length: 15; J gene: TRBJ1-2; CDR3 DNA: TGCGCCAGCAGCCAAGGGACAGGGGATGGGTCGGGCTACACCTTC; CDR3 protein: CASSQGTGDGSGYTF
V gene: TRBV11-2; D gene: NA; clone size: once; CDR3 length: 12; J gene: TRBJ2-7; CDR3 DNA: TGTGCCAGCACGGACAGATCCTACGAGCAGTACTTC; CDR3 protein: CASTDRSYEQYF
V gene: TRBV28; D gene: TRBD1; clone size: once; CDR3 length: 13; J gene: TRBJ1-4; CDR3 DNA: TGTGCCAGCAGTATAGGGACAGGGGTCGAGCTGTTTTTT; CDR3 protein: CASSIGTGVELFF
V gene: TRBV28; D gene: NA; clone size: NA; CDR3 length: 12; J gene: TRBJ1-1; CDR3 DNA: TGTGCCAGCAGTTTCCTCAACACTGAAGCTTTCTTT; CDR3 protein: CASSFLNTEAFF
V gene: TRBV7-2; D gene: NA; clone size: NA; CDR3 length: 14; J gene: TRBJ1-1; CDR3 DNA: TGTGCCAGCAGCTTAGGGGCGGGGAACACTGAAGCTTTCTTT; CDR3 protein: CASSLGAGNTEAFF
V gene: TRBV9; D gene: TRBD2; clone size: NA; CDR3 length: 17; J gene: TRBJ2-1; CDR3 DNA: TGTGCCAGCAGCGTAGCAGTAAGACTAGCGGGGGGGAATGAGCAGTTCTTC; CDR3 protein: CASSVAVRLAGGNEQFF
V gene: TRBV20-1; D gene: NA; clone size: NA; CDR3 length: 14; J gene: TRBJ1-5; CDR3 DNA: TGCAGTGCTAGTGGGCAGTTTAGCAATCAGCCCCAGCATTTT; CDR3 protein: CSASGQFSNQPQHF
V gene: TRBV7-3; D gene: NA; clone size: NA; CDR3 length: 11; J gene: TRBJ1-1; CDR3 DNA: TGTGCCAGCAGCCCAGGGTCAGGAGCTTTCTTT; CDR3 protein: CASSPGSGAFF